This entry lists 6 T cell receptor beta chains sequenced from one sample in a study of T cells after yellow fever vaccination. TCRdb analysed the 5' RACE reads with MiXCR anew, one entry per CDR3 protein. The repertoire holds hundreds of thousands of distinct CDR3 sequences, with more than 9% as singletons. The material sequenced was PBMCs, taken on the day of the yellow fever booster vaccination. Source of these receptors: a man under 40 who received the YFV17D yellow fever vaccine.

This clonotype showed up just a few times. The chain employs TRBV7-9 and TRBJ1-2; perhaps TRBD1 as D (5 bases). V was clipped by 8 bases and J by 8 bases, with 21 bases between them. In germline, CDR1 is SEHNR, CDR2 FQNEAQ (reference sequence). The CDR3 is 14 residues long. The CDR3 loop reads CASYHSGSEEGYTF. CDR3 DNA sequence: TGTGCCAGCTACCACTCAGGGTCTGAGGAAGGCTACACCTTC.

The V gene is TRBV5-1, the J gene TRBJ2-1; 7 positions agree with TRBD1. J gave up 1 base and V 0 bases, and 13 bases lay outside the gene matches. CDR3 length: 19 amino acids. Germline CDR1 reads SGHRS; CDR2 reads YFSETQ. The CDR3 sequence: CASSLGKGAQVRSYNEQFF. The CDR3 DNA reads as TGCGCCAGCAGCTTGGGTAAGGGGGCGCAGGTTCGGTCCTACAATGAGCAGTTCTTC.

The V gene is TRBV2, the J gene TRBJ2-7; 9 bases line up with TRBD2. V shed 8 bases and J 2 bases; nucleotides not matched to a gene: 7. Germline V gives CDR1 SNHLY, CDR2 FYNNEI. This CDR3 spans 14 amino acids. The CDR3 is CASYRTSETYEQYF. DNA of the CDR3: TGTGCCAGCTACCGGACTAGCGAGACCTACGAGCAGTACTTC.

This rearrangement joins TRBV5-1 to TRBJ2-2; the D gene could be TRBD1 or TRBD2 (5 bases each). The V gene lost 5 bases and the J gene lost 1 base, with 12 bases spanning the gap. CDR1 is SGHRS, CDR2 YFSETQ, per germline. The CDR3 is 15 residues long. This CDR3 is CASSTGTKNTGELFF. The CDR3 DNA reads as TGCGCCAGCAGTACCGGGACCAAGAACACCGGGGAGCTGTTTTTT.

This chain uses TRBV10-1 with TRBJ2-5; perhaps TRBD2 as D (6 bases). Trimming shortened V by 2 bases and J by 7 bases, and 11 bases separated the two germline ends. The CDR3 contains 13 residues. Looked up from germline, CDR1 is WNHNN and CDR2 is SYGVQD (reference sequence). The chain's CDR3 is CASSEPGSGTQYF. The CDR3 nucleotides are TGCGCCAGCAGTGAGCCCGGGAGCGGGACCCAGTACTTC.

The chain combines TRBV11-3 with TRBJ2-2, with TRBD1 as a possible D gene (6 bases). CDR3 length equals 16 residues. CDR1 and CDR2 from the germline V gene are SGHNT and YENEEA. V lost 1 base and J lost 0, with 9 bases in between. The CDR3 is CASSLGQEANTGELFF. As DNA, the CDR3 is TGTGCCAGCAGCTTAGGACAGGAGGCGAACACCGGGGAGCTGTTTTTT. The complete variable domain, with remaining parts taken from reference TRBV11-3 and TRBJ2-2, reads EAGVVQSPRYKIIEKKQPVAFWCNPISGHNTLYWYLQNLGQGPELLIRYENEEAVDDSQLPKDRFSAERLKGVDSTLKIQPAELGDSAVYLCASSLGQEANTGELFFGEGSRLTVL.